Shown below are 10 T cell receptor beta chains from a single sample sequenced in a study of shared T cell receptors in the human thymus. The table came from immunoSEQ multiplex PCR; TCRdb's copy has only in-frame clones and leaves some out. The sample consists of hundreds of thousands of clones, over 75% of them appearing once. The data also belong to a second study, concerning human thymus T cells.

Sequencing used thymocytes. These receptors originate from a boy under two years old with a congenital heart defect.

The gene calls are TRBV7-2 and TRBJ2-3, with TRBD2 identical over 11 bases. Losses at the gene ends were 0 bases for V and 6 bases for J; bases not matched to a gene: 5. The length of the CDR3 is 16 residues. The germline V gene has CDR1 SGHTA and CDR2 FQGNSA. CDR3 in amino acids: CASSLASGLAEDTQYF. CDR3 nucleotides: TGTGCCAGCAGCTTAGCGTCGGGACTAGCGGAGGATACGCAGTATTTT.

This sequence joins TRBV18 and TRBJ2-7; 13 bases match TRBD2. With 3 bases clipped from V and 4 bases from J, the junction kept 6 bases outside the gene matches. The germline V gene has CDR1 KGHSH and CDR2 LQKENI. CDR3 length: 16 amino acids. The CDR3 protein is CASSPTSGRPIYEQYF. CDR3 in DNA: TGTGCCAGCTCACCGACTAGCGGGAGGCCTATTTACGAGCAGTACTTC.

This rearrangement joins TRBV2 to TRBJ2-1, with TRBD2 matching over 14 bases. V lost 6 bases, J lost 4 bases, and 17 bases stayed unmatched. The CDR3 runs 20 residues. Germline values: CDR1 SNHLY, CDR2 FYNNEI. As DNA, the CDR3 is TGTGCCAGCAGACCCGGGACTAGCGGGAGACCTCAGGACCGTTACAATGAGCAGTTCTTC. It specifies CASRPGTSGRPQDRYNEQFF.

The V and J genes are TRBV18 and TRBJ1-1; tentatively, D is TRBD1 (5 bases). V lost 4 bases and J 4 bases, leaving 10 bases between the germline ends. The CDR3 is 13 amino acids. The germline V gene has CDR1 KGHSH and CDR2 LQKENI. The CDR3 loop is CASSQDKFTEAFF. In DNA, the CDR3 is TGTGCCAGCTCACAGGACAAATTCACTGAAGCTTTCTTT.

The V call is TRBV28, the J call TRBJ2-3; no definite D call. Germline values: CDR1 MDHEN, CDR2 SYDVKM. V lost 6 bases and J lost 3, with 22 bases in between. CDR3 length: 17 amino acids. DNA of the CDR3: TGTGCCAGCAGCCCCAATGGAGCTACCTTTCGGACAGATACGCAGTATTTT. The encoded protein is CASSPNGATFRTDTQYF.

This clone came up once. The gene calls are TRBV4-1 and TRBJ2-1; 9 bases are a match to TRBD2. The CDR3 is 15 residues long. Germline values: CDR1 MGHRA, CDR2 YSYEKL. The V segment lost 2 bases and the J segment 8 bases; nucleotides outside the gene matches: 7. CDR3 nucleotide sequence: TGCGCCAGCAGCCAAAAGCGGGGGGTCGGGGATGAGCAGTTCTTC. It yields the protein CASSQKRGVGDEQFF.

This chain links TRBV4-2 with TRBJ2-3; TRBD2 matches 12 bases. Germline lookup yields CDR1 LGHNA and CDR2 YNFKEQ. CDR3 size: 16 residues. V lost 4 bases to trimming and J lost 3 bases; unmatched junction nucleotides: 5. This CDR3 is CASSLTTSGRTDTQYF. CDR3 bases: TGTGCCAGCAGCCTAACGACTAGCGGGAGAACAGATACGCAGTATTTT.

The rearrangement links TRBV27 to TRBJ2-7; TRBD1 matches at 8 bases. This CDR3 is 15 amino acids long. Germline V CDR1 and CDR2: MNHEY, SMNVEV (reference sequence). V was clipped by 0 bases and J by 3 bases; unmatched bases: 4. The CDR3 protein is CASSLSITGGYEQYF. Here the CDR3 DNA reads TGTGCCAGCAGTTTATCGATAACAGGGGGCTACGAGCAGTACTTC.

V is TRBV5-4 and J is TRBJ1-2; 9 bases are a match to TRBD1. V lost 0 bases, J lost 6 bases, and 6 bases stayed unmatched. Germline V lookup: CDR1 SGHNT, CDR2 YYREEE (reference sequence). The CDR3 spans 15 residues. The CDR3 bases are TGTGCCAGCAGCTTGGAGGACAGGGGATTGCATGGCTACACCTTC. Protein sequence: CASSLEDRGLHGYTF.

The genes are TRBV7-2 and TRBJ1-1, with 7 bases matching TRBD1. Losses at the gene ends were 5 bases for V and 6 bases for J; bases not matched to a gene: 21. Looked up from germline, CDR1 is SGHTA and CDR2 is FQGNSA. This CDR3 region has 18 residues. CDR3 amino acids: CASSSRLARGEFNAEAFF. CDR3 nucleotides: TGTGCCAGCAGCAGTCGTCTAGCCAGGGGGGAATTTAATGCTGAAGCTTTCTTT.